This T cell receptor beta chain was recorded in a study of blood T cells in healthy people across ages. The draw of peripheral blood yielded 8.5 to 10 milliliters from each donor. General study findings and limits: Unknown donor CMV status possibly confounded expanded clonotype changes. Both higher diversity and more naive CD4+ cells marked long-lived donors when set against aged donors.

CDR1 is MNHEY, CDR2 SVGAGI, per germline. V was trimmed by 8 bases and J by 11 bases, leaving 15 bases between them. The CDR3 runs 11 residues. The use of a sample-barcoded 5' primer and a J-beta primer mix characterized a second PCR of roughly 6 to 11 cycles. Each CDR3 protein is one row after TCRdb ran MiXCR on the 5' RACE reads. This table has 600,000 or so distinct CDR3 sequences, more than 45% appearing once. The table lists this clonotype with a count of one. Its antigen is undetermined. One base away lies a much larger clone, so this may be a sequencing read error. This chain joins TRBV6-5 and TRBJ2-5; no firm D call. Sequenced: blood. This receptor was identified in a man older than 75 in good health. DNA of the CDR3: TGTGCCAGCGGGGTTAGTAATGAGCAGTACTTC. It codes for CASGVSNEQYF.